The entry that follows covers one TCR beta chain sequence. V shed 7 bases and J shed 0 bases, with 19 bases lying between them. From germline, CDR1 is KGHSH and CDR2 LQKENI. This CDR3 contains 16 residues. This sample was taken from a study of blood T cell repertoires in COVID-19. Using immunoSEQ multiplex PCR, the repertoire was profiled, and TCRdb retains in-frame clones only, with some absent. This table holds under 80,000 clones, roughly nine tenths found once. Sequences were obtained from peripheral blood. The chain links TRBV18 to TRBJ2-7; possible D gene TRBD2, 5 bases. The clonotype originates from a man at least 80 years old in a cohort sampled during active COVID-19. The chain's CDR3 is CASLKEPGLSSYEQYF. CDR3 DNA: TGTGCCAGCTTAAAAGAACCGGGGTTAAGCTCCTACGAGCAGTACTTC.